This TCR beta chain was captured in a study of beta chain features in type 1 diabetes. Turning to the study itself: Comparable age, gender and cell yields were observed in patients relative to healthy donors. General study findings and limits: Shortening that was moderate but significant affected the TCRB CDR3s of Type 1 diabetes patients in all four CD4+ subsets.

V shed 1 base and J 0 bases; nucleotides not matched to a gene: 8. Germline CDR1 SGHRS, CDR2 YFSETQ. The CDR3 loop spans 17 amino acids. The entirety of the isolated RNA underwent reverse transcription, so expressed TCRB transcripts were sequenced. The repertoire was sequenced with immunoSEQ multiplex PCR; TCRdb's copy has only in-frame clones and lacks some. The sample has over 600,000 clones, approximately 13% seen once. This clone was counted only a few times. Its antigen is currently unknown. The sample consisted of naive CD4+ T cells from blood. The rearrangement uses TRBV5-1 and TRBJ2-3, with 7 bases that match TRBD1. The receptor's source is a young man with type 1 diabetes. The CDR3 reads CASSLQAAGGSTDTQYF. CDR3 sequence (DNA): TGCGCCAGCAGCTTGCAGGCAGCAGGGGGAAGCACAGATACGCAGTATTTT. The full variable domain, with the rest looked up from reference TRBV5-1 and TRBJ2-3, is KAGVTQTPRYLIKTRGQQVTLSCSPISGHRSVSWYQQTPGQGLQFLFEYFSETQRNKGNFPGRFSGRQFSNSRSEMNVSTLELGDSALYLCASSLQAAGGSTDTQYFGPGTRLTVL.